The following is a TCR beta chain sequence with its context. Its antigen is unknown. These data originate in a study of a mutant IDH1 vaccine in newly diagnosed glioma. Study-wide points: Pseudoprogression appeared unlinked to shifts in leading peripheral T cell clonotypes.

CDR3 length: 15 residues. CDR1 is LNHNV, CDR2 YYDKDF, per germline (reference sequence). The trim removed 2 bases at V and 6 bases at J, leaving 5 bases unmatched. The method was immunoSEQ multiplex PCR; TCRdb's version includes in-frame clones alone and lacks a portion of them. Of about 48,000 clones listed, 79% are singletons. Time point reported: week 35, safety follow-up. One vaccine dose held 300 ug of mutant IDH1 20-mer peptide and came with topical imiquimod. The rearrangement joins TRBV15 to TRBJ2-1; 9 nucleotides line up with TRBD1. This material consisted of PBMCs, taken from a glioma patient whose treatment included an IDH1 peptide vaccine. The receptor comes from a man aged 35 to 55 with glioma. CDR3 in DNA: TGTGCCACCAGCAGACGGACAGGGGACGGCAATGAGCAGTTCTTC. Translated, it gives CATSRRTGDGNEQFF.